The 2 T cell receptor beta chains reported below all come from one sample, sequenced in a study of shared clonotypes between healthy human individuals. Assay used: immunoSEQ multiplex PCR; TCRdb lists only in-frame clones, some missing. The sample yields approximately 2.5 million clones, over 85% seen once. Sequencing used naive CD4+ T cells from PBMCs. Subset indicated: CD45RA+ positively selected. These TCRs come from a man in his late teens or twenties in good health. Some clones in this sample may be carry-over from other donors' samples.

This chain joins TRBV7-8 and TRBJ2-1; D gene ambiguous. The CDR3 consists of 13 residues. V was shortened by 5 bases and J by 8 bases, with 13 bases between the two germline ends. Germline V gene lookup returns CDR1 SGHVS and CDR2 FQNEAQ. CDR3 loop: CASSLIRNYEQFF. DNA for the CDR3: TGTGCCAGCAGCCTCATAAGGAATTATGAGCAGTTCTTC.

The gene calls are TRBV5-6 and TRBJ2-7; no clear D gene. Germline V gene lookup returns CDR1 SGHDT and CDR2 YYEEEE. Trimming removed 2 bases from V and 0 bases from J, with 9 bases in between. The CDR3 spans 14 residues. The DNA of the CDR3 is TGTGCCAGCAGCTTAGGACGTAACTCCTACGAGCAGTACTTC. Translation gives CASSLGRNSYEQYF.